This T cell receptor (beta chain) is from a study of monozygotic twins with inflammatory bowel disease. Points from the study as a whole: IBD patients showed reduced TCRbeta diversity (inverse Simpson) versus healthy co-twins. For repertoire similarity, concordant twins did not differ from discordant twins, possibly because power was limited. Some repertoire variability may stem from patients' differing immunosuppressive treatments.

TCRdb re-called the 5' RACE reads and catalogs CDR3 proteins one per entry, DNA excluded. The table lists roughly 100,000 distinct CDR3 sequences. On this clonotype: What it recognizes is unknown.

CDR1 is SGHRS and CDR2 is YFSETQ in the germline V gene. This CDR3 comprises 14 residues. The chain joins TRBV5-1 to TRBJ2-7; checking the TCRdb D call of TRBD1 is not possible without DNA. The receptor was derived from a human donor with ulcerative colitis or Crohn's disease, or a healthy co-twin of an affected twin (not recorded which). Sequenced material: blood. CDR3 sequence: CASHMPGVSYEQYF.